The table lists the clone carrying this T cell receptor beta chain with a count of one. The sample originates from a study of blood T cell repertoires in COVID-19. For the study at large: From the United States, Italy and Spain came samples of acute and convalescent COVID-19.

The CDR3 length is 13 residues. The V and J ends lost 6 bases and 4 bases, in that order; junction bases with no gene match: 4. Looked up from germline, CDR1 is LGHNA and CDR2 is YNFKEQ. Enrollees, about 18 to 89 years old, lived in around 23 US areas. Original data processing: Nucleated cell number was recorded as an estimate derived from reference gene primer amplification. Generated by immunoSEQ multiplex PCR, the TCRdb table keeps only in-frame clones and is missing some. V, J and clone size are taken as reported in that table, and D and trimming were inferred from the DNA itself. The sample consists of under 300,000 clones, about 87% of them appearing once.

The sequencing sample was made of PBMCs or T cells enriched from blood (not recorded which). This receptor was obtained from a woman between 50 and 59 years old who had recovered from COVID-19. The V and J genes are TRBV4-2 and TRBJ1-2; 8 bases are shared with TRBD1. CDR3 sequence (DNA): TGTGCCAGCAGAGGGGACAGGAGCTATGGCTACACCTTC. It yields the protein CASRGDRSYGYTF.